The clone carrying this T cell receptor (beta chain) has ten or more counts. The target antigen is unknown. This entry comes from a study of read filtering for tumor transcriptome and immune sequencing. Findings and limits, study-wide: Compared with RNA-seq, IR-seq gave much higher clonotype depth and reliability. Roughly 80% of IR-seq clonotypes had one read, totaling about 4% of reads; RNA-seq: approximately 75% and 45%.

From approximately 430 ng of RNA, a library with molecular barcoded alpha/delta and beta/gamma adaptors was made. MiXCR was run by TCRdb on the reads, yielding one entry per CDR3 protein. Of 35,000 to 40,000 distinct CDR3 sequences listed, roughly 15% are singletons. Between the trimmed V and J ends, which lost 4 bases and 0 bases, there was a span of 9 bases. The CDR3 is 13 amino acids. Per germline, CDR1 SQVTM and CDR2 ANQGSEA. Sequencing was carried out using a population of CD138-negative cells sorted from bone marrow. The chain joins TRBV29-1 to TRBJ2-5; D is uncertain. The receptor was derived from a donor at least 40 years old with multiple myeloma. CDR3 sequence (DNA): TGCAGCGTTGGGCAACGGTACCAAGAGACCCAGTACTTC. Protein sequence: CSVGQRYQETQYF.